This T cell receptor beta chain was obtained from a study of blood T cells in healthy people across ages. Note on this clonotype: The antigen is not known.

Staff drew around 10 milliliters of peripheral blood from each donor. Study-wide points: Comparison with aged donors showed that long-lived donors had more naive CD4+ cells and higher diversity. The fall in TCR beta diversity per million T cells was roughly linear with age.

With a J-beta primer mix and a sample-barcoded 5' primer, a second PCR ran about 7 to 11 cycles. TCRdb re-called the 5' RACE reads through MiXCR, storing one row per CDR3 protein. The data show 850,000 to 1,000,000 distinct CDR3 sequences, around 54% seen once. The sequence derives from a woman aged 55-70 years in good health. Sequenced input: blood.

The chain's CDR3 is CASSSPGTGKAKNIQYF. The CDR3 DNA is TGTGCCAGCAGTTCACCTGGGACAGGGAAAGCCAAAAACATTCAGTACTTC. The gene calls are TRBV6-5 and TRBJ2-4, with 9 bases lining up with TRBD1. Germline assignment: CDR1 MNHEY and CDR2 SVGAGI. The junction had 7 bases not matched to a gene; V was cut back by 4 bases and J by 0 bases. CDR3 size: 17 residues.